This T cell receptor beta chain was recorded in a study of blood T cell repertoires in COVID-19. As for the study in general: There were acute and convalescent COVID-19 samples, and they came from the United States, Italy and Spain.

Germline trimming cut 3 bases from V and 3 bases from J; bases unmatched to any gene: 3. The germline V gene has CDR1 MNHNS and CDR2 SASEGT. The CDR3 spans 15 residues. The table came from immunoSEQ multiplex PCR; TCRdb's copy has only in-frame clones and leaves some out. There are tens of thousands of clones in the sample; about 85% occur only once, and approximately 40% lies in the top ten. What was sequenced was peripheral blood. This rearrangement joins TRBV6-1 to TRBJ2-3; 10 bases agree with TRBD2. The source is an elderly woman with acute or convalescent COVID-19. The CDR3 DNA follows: TGTGCCAGCAGTGATACTAGCGGGGTTACAGATACGCAGTATTTT. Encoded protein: CASSDTSGVTDTQYF.